What follows is one T cell receptor beta chain and its context. Its target is not known. The entry originates in a study of shared clonotypes between healthy human individuals. Study-level findings and limits: The expectation was that sequencing depth would affect clonotype sharing among donors.

The protocol was immunoSEQ multiplex PCR, while the TCRdb copy is restricted to in-frame clones and leaves out a portion. The profile shows hundreds of thousands of clones, around 74% of them singletons. The V and J ends lost 3 bases and 1 base respectively, with 13 bases between them. Germline loops: CDR1 KGHSH, CDR2 LQKENI. This CDR3 region has 15 residues. The sequence was obtained from a woman aged 25-40 years in good health. The specimen was memory CD4+ T cells sorted from blood. Subset denoted: CD45RA-negative fraction. The rearrangement links TRBV18 to TRBJ2-7; D might be TRBD1 (6 bases). The CDR3 DNA reads TGTGCCAGCTCACCGGGGGCAGGAAGGTCCTACGAGCAGTACTTC. The encoded protein is CASSPGAGRSYEQYF.